These 24 T cell receptor beta chains originate from one sample sequenced in a study of shared clonotypes between healthy human individuals. In the naive CD8 group, cells lacked CD45RO and were positively selected for CCR7, so terminally differentiated effector memory CD45RA+ cells were left out. Clones were read by immunoSEQ multiplex PCR, and TCRdb kept only the in-frame ones, dropping some. This table holds some 2 million clones, approximately 94% found once. Material for sequencing was naive CD8+ T cells sorted from blood. The origin of the receptors is a man aged 18 to 30 in good health.

The V call is TRBV30, the J call TRBJ1-5; 9 bases are a match to TRBD1. Germline CDR1 is GTSNPN and CDR2 is SVGIG (reference sequence). The junction had 7 bases not matched to a gene; V was cut back by 5 bases and J by 5 bases. CDR3 length: 14 amino acids. CDR3: CAWDRGQGYQPQHF. The CDR3, as DNA: TGTGCCTGGGATCGGGGACAGGGTTATCAGCCCCAGCATTTT.

The rearrangement uses TRBV19 and TRBJ2-7; D is unclear. Per the germline V gene, CDR1 is LNHDA and CDR2 is SQIVND (reference sequence). The CDR3 sequence is 12 residues long. Trimming removed 2 bases at V and 6 bases at J, with 8 bases between. CDR3 protein: CASSILGSEQYF. CDR3 in DNA: TGTGCCAGTAGTATATTGGGTTCCGAGCAGTACTTC.

In nucleotides, the CDR3 is TGTGCCAGCAGCTTGAGGGAGGTGAACACTGAAGCTTTCTTT. Translating it yields CASSLREVNTEAFF. The chain has TRBV7-2 and TRBJ1-1; D gene ambiguous. V lost 3 bases, J lost 0 bases, and 8 bases lay in between. Germline loops: CDR1 SGHTA, CDR2 FQGNSA. The CDR3 sequence is 14 residues long.

The chain joins TRBV5-6 to TRBJ2-7, with D perhaps matching TRBD1 or TRBD2 (5 bases each). This CDR3 spans 14 amino acids. Between the trimmed V and J ends, which lost 0 bases and 5 bases, there was a span of 12 bases. Germline V gene sequence: CDR1 SGHDT, CDR2 YYEEEE. CDR3 sequence reads: CASSLGGFSNEQYF. DNA for the CDR3: TGTGCCAGCAGCTTGGGGGGGTTTTCCAACGAGCAGTACTTC.

The V call is TRBV30, the J call TRBJ2-7; tentatively, D is TRBD1 (5 bases). Trimming shortened V by 0 bases and J by 3 bases, and 9 bases separated the two germline ends. The CDR3 spans 13 residues. Germline values: CDR1 GTSNPN, CDR2 SVGIG (reference sequence). The CDR3 loop reads CAWSVSTDYEQYF. In DNA form, the CDR3 reads TGTGCCTGGAGTGTCTCGACAGACTACGAGCAGTACTTC. The full variable domain, in which reference TRBV30 and TRBJ2-7 provide the parts outside the CDR3, is SQTIHQWPATLVQPVGSPLSLECTVEGTSNPNLYWYRQAAGRGLQLLFYSVGIGQISSEVPQNLSASRPQDRQFILSSKKLLLSDSGFYLCAWSVSTDYEQYFGPGTRLTVT.

The count of this clone is one. The V call is TRBV7-6, the J call TRBJ2-6; D possibly corresponds to TRBD1 (6 bases). CDR3 length equals 18 residues. V lost 5 bases and J 0 bases, leaving 17 bases between the germline ends. Germline V gene lookup returns CDR1 SGHVS and CDR2 FNYEAQ. CDR3 nucleotides: TGTGCCAGCAGCCCATACAGGGTTGCTCACTCTGGGGCCAACGTCCTGACTTTC. Translation gives CASSPYRVAHSGANVLTF. The full variable domain, rest sourced from reference TRBV7-6 and TRBJ2-6, is GAGVSQSPRYKVTKRGQDVALRCDPISGHVSLYWYRQALGQGPEFLTYFNYEAQQDKSGLPNDRFSAERPEGSISTLTIQRTEQRDSAMYRCASSPYRVAHSGANVLTFGAGSRLTVL.

The J gene is TRBJ2-1, the V gene TRBV6-5; D may be TRBD2 (6 bases). Germline-derived CDR1 and CDR2 are MNHEY and SVGAGI. This CDR3 region has 14 residues. V dropped 2 bases and J dropped 7 bases, with 12 bases sitting between them. The CDR3, as DNA: TGTGCCAGCAGTTACCGTCAGGAGGGGAATGAGCAGTTCTTC. This translates into CASSYRQEGNEQFF.

V gene TRBV5-4 combines with J gene TRBJ2-3, with D possibly being TRBD1 (5 bases). V lost 4 bases to trimming and J lost 6 bases, with 18 bases between them. Germline assignment: CDR1 SGHNT and CDR2 YYREEE (reference sequence). The CDR3 consists of 15 residues. CDR3 amino acids: CASSPSLQGYDTQYF. In DNA form, the CDR3 reads TGTGCCAGCAGCCCAAGTCTCCAGGGTTATGATACGCAGTATTTT.

The J gene is TRBJ1-1, the V gene TRBV11-2; no firm D call. The CDR3 totals 13 residues. Trimming shortened V by 1 base and J by 8 bases, and 11 bases separated the two germline ends. Germline CDR1 is SGHAT and CDR2 is FQNNGV. As DNA, the CDR3 is TGTGCCAGCAGCTTAGCTGATTCGGCCGAAGCTTTCTTT. Amino acids: CASSLADSAEAFF.

The gene calls are TRBV27 and TRBJ2-1; TRBD2 matches 14 bases. With 5 bases clipped from V and 8 bases from J, the junction kept 8 bases outside the gene matches. CDR1 and CDR2 from the germline V gene are MNHEY and SMNVEV (reference sequence). The CDR3 spans 16 residues. CDR3 region: CASSILTSGGADEQFF. The CDR3 DNA follows: TGTGCCAGCAGTATTTTGACTAGCGGGGGGGCGGATGAGCAGTTCTTC.

The V and J genes are TRBV6-5 and TRBJ2-7; the D is unclear. Trimming shortened V by 5 bases and J by 7 bases, and 18 bases separated the two germline ends. This CDR3 is built from 14 residues. Germline V lookup: CDR1 MNHEY, CDR2 SVGAGI. CDR3 nucleotide sequence: TGTGCCAGCAGTCTCAGCTCTCACCTTGGAGAGCAGTACTTC. It specifies CASSLSSHLGEQYF.

The chain combines TRBV4-1 with TRBJ2-2; unclear D gene. V dropped 1 base and J dropped 4 bases, with 10 bases sitting between them. The length of the CDR3 is 15 residues. Germline V gives CDR1 MGHRA, CDR2 YSYEKL. The CDR3, as DNA: TGCGCCAGCAGCCAAGGGAAGGGCAGCACCGGGGAGCTGTTTTTT. As protein: CASSQGKGSTGELFF.

The J gene is TRBJ2-7, the V gene TRBV2; maybe TRBD2 (5 bases). Between the trimmed V and J ends, which lost 6 bases and 8 bases, there was a span of 17 bases. The CDR3 covers 13 residues. From germline, CDR1 is SNHLY and CDR2 FYNNEI. The CDR3 reads CASRARAQNQQYF. The CDR3 nucleotides read TGTGCCAGCAGAGCGAGGGCACAGAACCAGCAGTACTTC.

This sequence joins TRBV30 and TRBJ2-3; 8 bases agree with TRBD2. This CDR3 region has 14 residues. Looked up from germline, CDR1 is GTSNPN and CDR2 is SVGIG (reference sequence). V gave up 0 bases and J gave up 5 bases; unmatched junction bases: 4. The CDR3 spells CAWSVDSGVDTQYF. The CDR3 nucleotides read TGTGCCTGGAGTGTTGATAGCGGGGTAGATACGCAGTATTTT.

This chain links TRBV7-9 with TRBJ2-1, with a tentative D call TRBD1 (5 bases). Germline V CDR1 and CDR2: SEHNR, FQNEAQ (reference sequence). There are 14 residues in the CDR3. V lost 7 bases to trimming and J lost 2 bases, with 12 bases between them. CDR3 in DNA: TGTGCCAGCACGCCAGGGCAGACCTACAATGAGCAGTTCTTC. Residues: CASTPGQTYNEQFF.

In its sample, this clone was seen once. In DNA, the CDR3 is TGTGCCACCAGGGGGGACGGTGAGCAGTTCTTC. This translates into CATRGDGEQFF. The V gene is TRBV27, the J gene TRBJ2-1; the D gene is possibly TRBD1 (7 bases). Trimming removed 10 bases from V and 9 bases from J, with 13 bases in between. CDR1 is MNHEY and CDR2 is SMNVEV in the germline V gene (reference sequence). CDR3 length equals 11 residues.

V usage is TRBV25-1 and J usage is TRBJ1-1; a possible D gene is TRBD1 (5 bases). The CDR3 has 13 amino acids. V was pared by 7 bases and J by 1 base, with 10 bases between. CDR1 and CDR2 from the germline V gene are MGHDK and SYGVNS. CDR3 in DNA: TGTGCCAGCAAACTACAGGAGAACACTGAAGCTTTCTTT. Its protein is CASKLQENTEAFF. Combining the CDR3 with reference TRBV25-1 and TRBJ1-1 gives the whole variable domain EADIYQTPRYLVIGTGKKITLECSQTMGHDKMYWYQQDPGMELHLIHYSYGVNSTEKGDLSSESTVSRIRTEHFPLTLESARPSHTSQYLCASKLQENTEAFFGQGTRLTVV.

The chain employs TRBV10-2 and TRBJ2-7; the match to TRBD2 covers 7 bases. V shed 3 bases, J shed 0 bases, and the junction held 2 bases outside the gene matches. The CDR3 extends over 14 amino acids. In germline, CDR1 is WSHSY, CDR2 SAAADI. The CDR3 nucleotides are TGCGCCAGCAGTGACGGCGGGGGCTCCTACGAGCAGTACTTC. This encodes CASSDGGGSYEQYF.

On this clone: Different DNA sequences within this sample yield the same CDR3. The rearrangement joins TRBV4-3 to TRBJ2-1; D unclear. Germline V lookup: CDR1 LGHNA, CDR2 YSLEER. V was cut by 0 bases and J by 5 bases, with 5 bases left in between. The CDR3 loop spans 13 amino acids. CDR3 bases: TGCGCCAGCAGCCAAGACAGCGACAATGAGCAGTTCTTC. It specifies CASSQDSDNEQFF.

The V call is TRBV11-2, the J call TRBJ1-2, with unresolved D. CDR1 and CDR2 from the germline V gene are SGHAT and FQNNGV. The CDR3 has 13 amino acids. Trimming left V 0 bases short and J 8 bases short, with 10 bases between. The CDR3 region is CASSLDLAVGYTF. CDR3 nucleotide sequence: TGTGCCAGCAGCTTAGATCTAGCCGTAGGCTACACCTTC.

CDR3 sequence: CASSSPPGQGGGQPQHF. Written as DNA, the CDR3 is TGTGCCAGCAGTTCTCCCCCGGGACAGGGAGGCGGTCAGCCCCAGCATTTT. This chain connects TRBV28 to TRBJ1-5; 9 bases align to TRBD1. Trimming took 4 bases from V and 6 from J; bases not matched to a gene: 13. The CDR3 spans 17 residues. Germline assignment: CDR1 MDHEN and CDR2 SYDVKM.

The chain carries TRBV7-2 and TRBJ1-5; D is perhaps TRBD1 (5 bases). There are 19 residues in the CDR3. Germline lookup yields CDR1 SGHTA and CDR2 FQGNSA. The ends were cut back, 1 base at V and 3 bases at J, with 22 bases in the middle. The CDR3 nucleotides read TGTGCCAGCAGCTTAGAGGTCATCGATTTGTTTGGGGCCAATCAGCCCCAGCATTTT. It codes for CASSLEVIDLFGANQPQHF.

V is TRBV11-1 and J is TRBJ2-7, with 10 bases fitting TRBD2. Germline V gene data show CDR1 as SGHAT and CDR2 as FQDESV (reference sequence). V lost 3 bases to trimming and J lost 0 bases; unmatched junction nucleotides: 2. The CDR3 loop spans 15 amino acids. The CDR3 spells CASSFSGGYSYEQYF. In DNA, the CDR3 is TGTGCCAGCAGCTTTAGCGGGGGGTACTCCTACGAGCAGTACTTC.

In DNA form, the CDR3 reads TGCGCCAGCAGCCAAGAGGACAGGAACCCCTACGAGCAGTACTTC. Amino acids: CASSQEDRNPYEQYF. This chain links TRBV4-1 with TRBJ2-7; 7 bases match TRBD1. CDR1 and CDR2 (germline): MGHRA, YSYEKL. The CDR3 covers 15 residues. V shed 0 bases and J 2 bases; nucleotides not matched to a gene: 4.